Included here is one TCR beta chain sequence, with context. The data were taken from a study of blood T cell repertoires in COVID-19. The V segment lost 2 bases and the J segment 5 bases; nucleotides outside the gene matches: 6. The CDR3 covers 15 residues. Germline V gene data show CDR1 as MDHEN and CDR2 as SYDVKM. Under the authors' procedure: Researchers report that nucleated cell counts were estimated from reference gene primer amplification. Repertoires were generated with immunoSEQ multiplex PCR, while TCRdb's copy carries only in-frame clones and drops some. V and J calls and clone size are copied from that table; D and trimming were computed from the DNA. The repertoire includes roughly 380,000 clones, 87% of them detected once, and roughly 3% sits in the top ten.

This receptor was taken from a woman between 25 and 40 years old who had recovered from COVID-19. This chain joins TRBV28 and TRBJ1-2, with 9 bases fitting TRBD1. Sequencing was done on a sample of PBMCs or T cells enriched from blood (not recorded which). This chain's CDR3 is CASSLRGDRDYGYTF. CDR3 coding DNA: TGTGCCAGCAGTTTACGAGGGGACAGGGATTATGGCTACACCTTC.